This T cell receptor beta chain was found in a study of T cells after yellow fever vaccination. Study-wide points: Abundant bulk-derived clonotypes could contaminate FACS-sorted repertoires. The secondary response was weaker but peaked faster, day 5 versus 15. Reappearance after the booster was observed for most primary-vaccination clones (roughly 96% CD4, roughly 90% CD8).

The length of the CDR3 is 15 residues. The V gene's germline CDR1 is MNHNY and CDR2 SVGAGI (reference sequence). Trimming left V 2 bases short and J 4 bases short, with 12 bases between. The table lists this clonotype with a few counts. The target antigen is unknown. One entry per CDR3 protein, called by TCRdb with MiXCR from the 5' RACE reads. Found here are 120,000 or so distinct CDR3 sequences, roughly 15% of them singletons; the top ten hold 35% to 45%. The rearrangement joins TRBV6-6 to TRBJ1-5; D uncertain. The specimen was CD8+ T cells sorted from PBMCs, collected 5 days after the yellow fever booster vaccination. This clonotype was sampled from a man between 18 and 29 years old who received the YFV17D yellow fever vaccine. For the CDR3, the DNA is TGTGCCAGCAGTTACCAGTGGGATTTGAATCAGCCCCAGCATTTT. Its protein is CASSYQWDLNQPQHF.